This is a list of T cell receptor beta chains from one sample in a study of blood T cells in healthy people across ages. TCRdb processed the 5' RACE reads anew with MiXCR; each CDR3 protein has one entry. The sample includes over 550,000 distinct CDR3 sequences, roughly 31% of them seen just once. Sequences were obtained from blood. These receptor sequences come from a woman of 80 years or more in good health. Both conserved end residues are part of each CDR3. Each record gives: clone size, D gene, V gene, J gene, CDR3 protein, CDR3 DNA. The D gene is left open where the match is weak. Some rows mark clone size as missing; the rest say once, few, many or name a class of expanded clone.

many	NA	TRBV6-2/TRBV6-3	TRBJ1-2	CASSLLLSNYGYTF	TGTGCCAGCAGTTTGCTTCTGAGTAACTATGGCTACACCTTC
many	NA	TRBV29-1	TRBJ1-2	CSVDSSTYGYTF	TGCAGCGTTGACAGCTCCACCTATGGCTACACCTTC
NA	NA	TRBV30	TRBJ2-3	CAWRGGTDTQYF	TGTGCCTGGAGGGGTGGCACAGATACGCAGTATTTT
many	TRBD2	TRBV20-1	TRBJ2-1	CSASTSTPYNEQFF	TGCAGTGCATCGACTAGCACGCCCTACAATGAGCAGTTCTTC
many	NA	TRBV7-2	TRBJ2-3	CASSPPRVGTDTQYF	TGTGCCAGCAGCCCCCCAAGGGTGGGCACAGATACGCAGTATTTT
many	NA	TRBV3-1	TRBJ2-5	CASSQVGPGTQETQYF	TGTGCCAGCAGCCAAGTTGGACCCGGGACCCAAGAGACCCAGTACTTC
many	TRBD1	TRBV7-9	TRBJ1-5	CASSQTGTGNQPQHF	TGTGCCAGCAGCCAAACCGGGACAGGGAATCAGCCCCAGCATTTT
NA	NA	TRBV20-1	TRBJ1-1	CSARDLRGETEAFF	TGCAGTGCTAGAGATCTCCGGGGGGAAACTGAAGCTTTCTTT
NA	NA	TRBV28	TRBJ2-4	CASRAGGAKNIQYF	TGTGCCAGCAGGGCAGGGGGGGCCAAAAACATTCAGTACTTC
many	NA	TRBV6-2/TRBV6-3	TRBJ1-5	CASSPRQDSNQPQHF	TGTGCCAGCAGTCCCCGACAGGATAGCAATCAGCCCCAGCATTTT
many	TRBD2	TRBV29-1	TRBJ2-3	CSVRLAGGYTDTQYF	TGCAGCGTTCGACTAGCGGGGGGTTACACAGATACGCAGTATTTT